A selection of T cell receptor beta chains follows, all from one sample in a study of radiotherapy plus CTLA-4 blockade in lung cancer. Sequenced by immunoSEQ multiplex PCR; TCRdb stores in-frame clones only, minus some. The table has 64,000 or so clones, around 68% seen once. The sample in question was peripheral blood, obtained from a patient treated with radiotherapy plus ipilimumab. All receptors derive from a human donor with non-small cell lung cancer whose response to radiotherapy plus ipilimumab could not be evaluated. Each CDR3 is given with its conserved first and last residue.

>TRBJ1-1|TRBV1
CTTHRVTEAFF
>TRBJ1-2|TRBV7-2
CASSPDGGNYGYTF
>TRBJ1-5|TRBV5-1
CASSHEGGNQPQHF
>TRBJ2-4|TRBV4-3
CASSQDRSKLAKNIQYF
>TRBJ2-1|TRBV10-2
CASRNLAGGGGSEQFF
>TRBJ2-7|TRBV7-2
CASSLEPGQGQYEQYF
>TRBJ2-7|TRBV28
CASSSTGALTYEQYF
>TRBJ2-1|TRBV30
CAWTLAGAGPYNEQFF
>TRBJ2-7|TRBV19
CASSALDPGQGIYEQYF
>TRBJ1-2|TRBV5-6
CASSSLDPTSYGYTF
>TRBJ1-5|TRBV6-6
CASSQNEGLNQPQHF
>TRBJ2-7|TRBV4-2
CASSQQTPSGGADEQYF
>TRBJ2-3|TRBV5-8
CASSLATVTDTQYF
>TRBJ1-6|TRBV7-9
CASSLGWYGNSPLHF
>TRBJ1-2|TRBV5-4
CASSSPEGANYGYTF
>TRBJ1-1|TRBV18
CASSPTSGWQEGTEAFF
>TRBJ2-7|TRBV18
CASSPLASGQREQYF
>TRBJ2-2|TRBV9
CASSPGLAGTGELFF
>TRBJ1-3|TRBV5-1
CASSLMTGGGGNTIYF
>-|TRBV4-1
CASSQLAGLSYEQYF
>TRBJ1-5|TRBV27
CASSSWAGEPQHF
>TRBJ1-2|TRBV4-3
CASSPAPGASNYGYTF
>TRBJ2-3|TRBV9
CASSVGAGANTDTQYF
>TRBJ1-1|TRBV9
CASSLGAGYTEAFF